This T cell receptor (beta chain) was observed in a study of T cells in Graves' hyperthyroidism and ophthalmopathy. The study, taken as a whole, reports: In the analysis, a 13 V-J model separated ophthalmopathy from stable hyperthyroidism.

RNA transcripts gave rise to amplified TCR beta CDR3 regions. RT-PCR in the first round (using the HTBI primer set) targeted the TCR CDR3. TCRdb reprocessed the multiplex PCR reads via MiXCR and lists one record per CDR3 protein. The data show fewer than 650,000 distinct CDR3 sequences, 12% to 15% seen once. This clonotype appeared many times. Its antigen remains unknown. The specimen sequenced was blood. This TCR came from a woman aged 40-49 years with Graves' hyperthyroidism.

The DNA of the CDR3 is TGTGCCAGCAGTTTTTCTGTGACTCGCGGGGCGCAACACGAGCAGTACTTC. It is translated as CASSFSVTRGAQHEQYF. J is TRBJ2-7 and V is TRBV27; weak D call: TRBD2 (6 bases). The CDR3 sequence is 17 residues long. Trimming cost V 3 bases and J 5 bases, with 23 bases left between them. Germline loops: CDR1 MNHEY, CDR2 SMNVEV (reference sequence).